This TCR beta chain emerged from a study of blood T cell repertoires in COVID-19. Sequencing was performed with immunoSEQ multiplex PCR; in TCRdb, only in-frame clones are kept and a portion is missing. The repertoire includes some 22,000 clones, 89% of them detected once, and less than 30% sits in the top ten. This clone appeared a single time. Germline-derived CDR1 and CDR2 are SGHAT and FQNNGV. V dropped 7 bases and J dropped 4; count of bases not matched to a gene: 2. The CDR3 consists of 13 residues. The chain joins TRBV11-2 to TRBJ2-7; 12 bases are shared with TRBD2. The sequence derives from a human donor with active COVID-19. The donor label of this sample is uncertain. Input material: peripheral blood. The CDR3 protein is CASKGLAGYEQYF. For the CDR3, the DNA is TGTGCCAGCAAGGGACTAGCGGGTTACGAGCAGTACTTC.